This T cell receptor (beta chain) is from a study of control samples from healthy donors and cancer patients. Libraries were prepared by immunoSEQ multiplex PCR; TCRdb keeps only in-frame clonotypes and omits some of them. The repertoire has roughly 80,000 clones, 88% of them found once; the top ten carry approximately 5.1%. Germline CDR1 and CDR2: SGHKS and YYEKEE (reference sequence). The CDR3 contains 17 residues. Trimming removed 3 bases at V and 0 bases at J, with 16 bases between. The sequencing sample was made of blood. This receptor was taken from a woman aged 45-59 years in good health. The chain combines TRBV5-5 with TRBJ2-1; TRBD1 might be the D (5 bases). The CDR3 DNA follows: TGTGCCAGCAGCTCGGACACCCAAATGAGCTCCTACAATGAGCAGTTCTTC. This gives the protein CASSSDTQMSSYNEQFF.